This TCR beta chain comes out of a study of T-cell reconstitution after alpha-beta-depleted transplantation in children. This clonotype was recorded a few times. Antigen unknown. The V gene lost 4 bases and the J gene lost 1 base, with 13 bases spanning the gap. Per germline, CDR1 SGHRS and CDR2 YFSETQ. This CDR3 comprises 15 residues. Study findings and constraints: Newly produced T cells mostly accounted for T-cell counts and diversity one year post-transplant. Expanded graft clones, several hundred of them, were reportedly the source of alpha-beta T cells about two months after transplant.

Unique molecular identifiers featured in how the TCRbeta library was prepared. TCRdb independently ran MiXCR on the PCR reads; one entry per CDR3 protein. The table lists hundreds of thousands of distinct CDR3 sequences, roughly 13% of them singletons. The material sequenced was PBMCs, taken before TCRalphabeta/CD19-depleted stem cell transplant. The TCR comes from a girl aged 2-10 years with congenital amegakaryocytic thrombocytopenia, due to receive a stem cell transplant. The chain employs TRBV5-1 and TRBJ2-3; D possibly corresponds to TRBD1 (5 bases). The CDR3 loop reads CASSAALGGTDTQYF. The DNA for the CDR3 is TGCGCCAGCAGCGCGGCCTTAGGGGGCACAGATACGCAGTATTTT.